The present entry profiles one TCR beta chain with its context. Its antigen is currently unknown. PCR used 60 Vbeta primers and 13 Jbeta primers. The repertoire was sequenced with immunoSEQ multiplex PCR; TCRdb's copy has only in-frame clones and lacks some. The sample carries approximately 54,000 clones, around 82% recorded once. The source of the sample is a study of cytomegalovirus exposure and HLA in healthy donors. Study observations and caveats: Some TCR beta chains (roughly 160 of them) were listed as cytomegalovirus-associated. It was only CMV serostatus that was available as immune exposure information. Later work showed greater clonal expansion in HLA-associated TCR beta chains than in equally common others.

Per germline, CDR1 SGDLS and CDR2 YYNGEE. The trim removed 3 bases at V and 7 bases at J, leaving 9 bases unmatched. The CDR3 length is 15 residues. It was healthy bone marrow donors who served as donors. Sequencing input: PBMCs. V gene TRBV9 combines with J gene TRBJ2-2, with TRBD1 matching 7 bases. The clonotype originates from a woman aged 18 to 35 in good health and CMV-seronegative. This CDR3 reads CASSGRGGDGGELFF. The CDR3 nucleotides read TGTGCCAGCAGCGGCCGAGGGGGCGATGGCGGGGAGCTGTTTTTT.